This TCR beta chain is drawn from a study of response to subunit inactivated influenza vaccine. This clonotype turned up a few times. The antigen is undetermined. Study-level findings and limits: It was the authors' suggestion that each seasonal influenza vaccination recruits few new T cells.

This CDR3 is built from 13 residues. V was shortened by 5 bases and J by 0 bases, with 5 bases between the two germline ends. Germline loops: CDR1 SGHVS, CDR2 FNYEAQ. TCRdb used MiXCR to reprocess the RT-PCR reads, holding one entry per CDR3 protein. Of 450,000 to 700,000 distinct CDR3 sequences detected, 11% to 15% appear once; the ten largest clones hold more than 9.5%. The chain links TRBV7-6 to TRBJ1-3, with unresolved D. This TCR was recovered from a man aged 50 to 60 who received an inactivated influenza vaccine. The starting material was PBMCs from blood, obtained about 13 days after vaccination. The CDR3 protein is CASSASSGNTIYF. The CDR3 coding sequence is TGTGCCAGCAGCGCAAGCTCTGGAAACACCATATATTTT. Drawing the rest from reference TRBV7-6 and TRBJ1-3, the complete variable domain is GAGVSQSPRYKVTKRGQDVALRCDPISGHVSLYWYRQALGQGPEFLTYFNYEAQQDKSGLPNDRFSAERPEGSISTLTIQRTEQRDSAMYRCASSASSGNTIYFGEGSWLTVV.